This T cell receptor (beta chain) was identified in a study of CD8 T cells in Susac syndrome. The healthy controls were matched to patients by age and sex. Germline CDR1 SGHRS, CDR2 YFSETQ. V lost 0 bases, J lost 7 bases, and 16 bases stayed unmatched. This CDR3 has 19 amino acids. Roughly 0.45 to 1 ug RNA was reverse transcribed with random hexamers. By means of immunoSEQ multiplex PCR, TCR beta CDR3 spanning 54 Vbeta and 13 Jbeta underwent amplification. MiXCR was run by TCRdb on the immunoSEQ multiplex PCR reads, yielding one entry per CDR3 protein. The sample carries approximately 75,000 distinct CDR3 sequences, approximately 95% recorded once.

The sequencing sample was made of CD8+ T cells from PBMCs. This chain joins TRBV5-1 and TRBJ2-2; 9 positions match TRBD1. The source of this sequence is a human donor in good health. CDR3 residues: CASSLAASWTGERVGELFF. In DNA, the CDR3 is TGCGCCAGCAGCTTGGCCGCTTCCTGGACAGGGGAACGAGTCGGGGAGCTGTTTTTT.